The rows below give T cell receptor beta chains drawn from one sample of a study of neurological immune-mediated disorders. TCRdb analysed the 5' RACE reads with MiXCR anew, one entry per CDR3 protein. The table records tens of thousands of distinct CDR3 sequences, over 20% of them present only once. Sequencing was carried out using PBMCs. These receptors were obtained from a woman in her seventies in good health. CDR3s include the opening cysteine and the closing phenylalanine or tryptophan. The order of the fields is D gene, V gene, clone size, J gene, CDR3 protein, CDR3 DNA. A D gene is named only where the DNA matches it firmly. The listing skips clone size in some rows; elsewhere it reads once, few, many or a size class.

>TRBD1|TRBV28|many|TRBJ2-2
CASRRTGSTGELFF
TGTGCCAGCAGGCGGACAGGGTCCACCGGGGAGCTGTTTTTT
>TRBD1|TRBV5-1|many|TRBJ2-5
CASSLTGDRVGSSYMF
TGCGCCAGCAGCTTGACGGGGGACAGGGTTGGTTCTTCCTACATGTTC
>NA|TRBV14|NA|TRBJ1-2
CASSREGYGYTF
TGTGCCAGCAGCCGCGAGGGCTATGGCTACACCTTC
>NA|TRBV7-2|few|TRBJ1-1
CASSQKRDTEAFF
TGTGCCAGCAGCCAGAAGCGGGACACTGAAGCTTTCTTT
>NA|TRBV14|many|TRBJ2-1
CASSPGTHSNNEQFF
TGTGCCAGCAGCCCGGGGACCCATTCTAACAATGAGCAGTTCTTC
>NA|TRBV28|many|TRBJ1-1
CASSPPAYSGAAFF
TGTGCCAGCAGCCCCCCGGCCTACTCCGGAGCGGCTTTCTTT
>NA|TRBV7-2|many|TRBJ2-3
CASSLMSGSGDTQYF
TGTGCCAGCAGCTTAATGTCCGGGAGCGGGGATACGCAGTATTTT
>TRBD1|TRBV5-1|many|TRBJ2-7
CASSKDRPTYEQYF
TGCGCCAGCAGCAAGGACAGGCCCACCTACGAGCAGTACTTC
>NA|TRBV11-3|many|TRBJ1-1
CASSLSEGTEAFF
TGTGCCAGCAGCTTGTCCGAGGGCACTGAAGCTTTCTTT
>NA|TRBV3-1|NA|TRBJ2-7
CASSQDFHEHYF
TGTGCCAGCAGCCAAGATTTCCACGAACATTACTTC
>NA|TRBV15|many|TRBJ1-5
CATSRGLHGPQHF
TGTGCCACCAGCAGAGGACTGCATGGGCCCCAGCATTTT
>NA|TRBV4-1|many|TRBJ1-5
CASSQERGGNGGQPQHF
TGCGCCAGCAGCCAAGAACGGGGAGGGAATGGGGGTCAGCCCCAGCATTTT